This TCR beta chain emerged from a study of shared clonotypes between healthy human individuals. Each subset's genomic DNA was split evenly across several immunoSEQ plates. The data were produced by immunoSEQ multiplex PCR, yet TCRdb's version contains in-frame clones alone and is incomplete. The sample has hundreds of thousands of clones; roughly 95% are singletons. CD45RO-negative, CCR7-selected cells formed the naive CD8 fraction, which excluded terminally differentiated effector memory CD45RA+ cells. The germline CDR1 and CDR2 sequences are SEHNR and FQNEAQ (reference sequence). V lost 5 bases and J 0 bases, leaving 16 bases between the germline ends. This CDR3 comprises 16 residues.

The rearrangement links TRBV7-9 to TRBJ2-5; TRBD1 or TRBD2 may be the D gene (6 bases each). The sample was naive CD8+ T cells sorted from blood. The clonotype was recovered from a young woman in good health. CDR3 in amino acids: CASSPPRGVYQETQYF. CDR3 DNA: TGTGCCAGCAGCCCCCCGAGGGGGGTGTACCAAGAGACCCAGTACTTC.